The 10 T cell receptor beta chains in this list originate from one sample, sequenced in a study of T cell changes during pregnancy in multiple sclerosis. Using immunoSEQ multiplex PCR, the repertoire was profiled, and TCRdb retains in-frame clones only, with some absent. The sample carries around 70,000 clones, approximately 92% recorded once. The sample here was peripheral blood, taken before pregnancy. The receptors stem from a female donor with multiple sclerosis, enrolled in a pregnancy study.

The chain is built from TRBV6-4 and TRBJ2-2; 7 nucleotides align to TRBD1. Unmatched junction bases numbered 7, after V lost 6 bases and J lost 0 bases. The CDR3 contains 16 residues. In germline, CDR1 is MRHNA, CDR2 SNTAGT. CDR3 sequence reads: CASSRQGRANTGELFF. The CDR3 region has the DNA TGTGCCAGCAGCCGACAGGGTCGTGCGAACACCGGGGAGCTGTTTTTT.

CDR3 loop: CASRLAGGSYNEQFF. The CDR3 DNA sequence: TGTGCCAGCAGACTAGCGGGAGGCTCCTACAATGAGCAGTTCTTC. The V call is TRBV27, the J call TRBJ2-1; 12 bases match TRBD2. Trimming removed 6 bases from V and 0 bases from J; junction bases left unmatched: 0. Germline CDR1 and CDR2: MNHEY and SMNVEV (reference sequence). The CDR3 has 15 residues.

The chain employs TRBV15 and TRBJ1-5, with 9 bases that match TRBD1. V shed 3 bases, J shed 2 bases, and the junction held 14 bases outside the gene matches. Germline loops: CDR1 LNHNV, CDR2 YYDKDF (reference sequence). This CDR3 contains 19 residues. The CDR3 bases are TGTGCCACCAGCAGGCCCCTTTGGGACAGGGCTAAGGGCAATCAGCCCCAGCATTTT. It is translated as CATSRPLWDRAKGNQPQHF.

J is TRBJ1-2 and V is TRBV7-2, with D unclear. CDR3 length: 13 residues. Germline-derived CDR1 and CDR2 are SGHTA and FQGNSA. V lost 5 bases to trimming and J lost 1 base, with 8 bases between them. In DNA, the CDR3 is TGTGCCAGCAGCGGGCAGATTAACTATGGCTACACCTTC. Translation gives CASSGQINYGYTF.

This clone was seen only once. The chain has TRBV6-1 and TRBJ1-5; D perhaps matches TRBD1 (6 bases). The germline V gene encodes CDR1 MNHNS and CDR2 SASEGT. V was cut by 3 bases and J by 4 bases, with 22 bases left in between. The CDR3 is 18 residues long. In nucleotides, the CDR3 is TGTGCCAGCAGTGACATGCTGACAGGAAGATTCCCAAATCAGCCCCAGCATTTT. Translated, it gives CASSDMLTGRFPNQPQHF.

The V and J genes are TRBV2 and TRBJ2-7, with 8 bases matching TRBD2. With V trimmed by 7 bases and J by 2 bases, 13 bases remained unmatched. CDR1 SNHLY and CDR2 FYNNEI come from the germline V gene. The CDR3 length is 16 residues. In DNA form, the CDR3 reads TGTGCCAGCATTAGGGAAATGACGGGAGGGACCTACGAGCAGTACTTC. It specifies CASIREMTGGTYEQYF.

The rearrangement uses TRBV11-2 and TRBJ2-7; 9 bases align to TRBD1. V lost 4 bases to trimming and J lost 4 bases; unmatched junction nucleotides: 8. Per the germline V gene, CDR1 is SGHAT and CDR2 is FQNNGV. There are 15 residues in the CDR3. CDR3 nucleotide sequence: TGTGCCAGCAGCTCGACGGACAGGGGTACTTACGAGCAGTACTTC. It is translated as CASSSTDRGTYEQYF.

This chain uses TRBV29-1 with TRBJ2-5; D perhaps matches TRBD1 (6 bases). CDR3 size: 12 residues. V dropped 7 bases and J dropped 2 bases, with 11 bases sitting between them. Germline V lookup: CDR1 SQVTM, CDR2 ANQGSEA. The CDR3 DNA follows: TGCAGCGCTGAGGACAGTCAAGAGACCCAGTACTTC. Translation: CSAEDSQETQYF. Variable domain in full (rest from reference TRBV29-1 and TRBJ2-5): SAVISQKPSRDICQRGTSLTIQCQVDSQVTMMFWYRQQPGQSLTLIATANQGSEATYESGFVIDKFPISRPNLTFSTLTVSNMSPEDSSIYLCSAEDSQETQYFGPGTRLLVL.

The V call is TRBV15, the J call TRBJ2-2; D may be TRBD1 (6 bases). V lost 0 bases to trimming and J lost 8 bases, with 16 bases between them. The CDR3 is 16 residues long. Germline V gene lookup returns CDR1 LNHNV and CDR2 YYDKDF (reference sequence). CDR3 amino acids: CATSRDHMGHIGELFF. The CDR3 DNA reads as TGTGCCACCAGCAGAGATCACATGGGACATATTGGGGAGCTGTTTTTT. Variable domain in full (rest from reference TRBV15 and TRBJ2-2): DAMVIQNPRYQVTQFGKPVTLSCSQTLNHNVMYWYQQKSSQAPKLLFHYYDKDFNNEADTPDNFQSRRPNTSFCFLDIRSPGLGDTAMYLCATSRDHMGHIGELFFGEGSRLTVL.

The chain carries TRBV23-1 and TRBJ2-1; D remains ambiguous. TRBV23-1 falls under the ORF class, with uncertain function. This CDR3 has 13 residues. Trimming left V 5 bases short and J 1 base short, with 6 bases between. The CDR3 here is CASSGRSYNEQFF. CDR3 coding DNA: TGCGCCAGCAGTGGCAGATCCTACAATGAGCAGTTCTTC.